This TCR beta chain comes out of a study of T-cell reconstitution after alpha-beta-depleted transplantation in children. The study, taken as a whole, reports: Where alpha-beta T cells came from about two months after transplant was reportedly several hundred expanded graft clones.

In the case of this clonotype: What it recognizes is unknown.

The TCRbeta library incorporated unique molecular identifiers. TCRdb re-called the PCR reads with MiXCR, one entry per CDR3 protein. There are roughly 570,000 distinct CDR3 sequences in the sample; approximately 30% occur only once, and about 35% lies in the top ten. This CDR3 has 12 amino acids. V was shortened by 6 bases and J by 8 bases, with 13 bases between the two germline ends. This receptor was identified in a boy younger than two with Wiskott-Aldrich syndrome, due to receive a stem cell transplant. The starting material was PBMCs, obtained before TCRalphabeta/CD19-depleted stem cell transplant. The genes are TRBV12-3 or TRBV12-4 and TRBJ1-2; D might be TRBD1 (5 bases). The CDR3, as DNA: TGTGCCAGCAGCCGTCGAGGGGAAGGCTACACCTTC. Translation gives CASSRRGEGYTF.